These T cell receptor beta chains were read from a single sample in a study of blood T cell repertoires in COVID-19. Measured with immunoSEQ multiplex PCR; TCRdb has only the in-frame clones, and not every one. The repertoire holds 250,000 to 400,000 clones, 85% to 90% seen once, with roughly 2.9% in the top ten. Sequenced sample: peripheral blood. The source of these receptors is a woman in her thirties with COVID-19, enrolled during active disease. CDR3s leave out the opening cysteine and the closing phenylalanine or tryptophan.

cdr3_length,v_call,cdr3_aa
12,TRBV9,ASSRGEIGQPQH
15,TRBV28,ASSPWQGRTNTGELF
12,TRBV30,ARSGTGSYNEQF
13,TRBV4-1,ASSQGPAGSYEQY
11,TRBV6-5,ASSYGGNYGYT
12,TRBV2,ASSLAESGNTIY
12,TRBV5-4,ASSPGLAGNEQF
12,TRBV27,ASSGARGTDTQY
11,TRBV30,ALAGGAKNIQY
14,TRBV7-2,ASSFTGASGNYGYT
13,TRBV5-4,ASSLKGGTSYEQY
12,TRBV28,ASSIQSTNEKLF
13,TRBV19,ASSMGTVSNQPQH
16,TRBV30,ACIYSAGTGATPYEQY
11,TRBV28,ASSSGLHNEQF
10,TRBV19,ASTTKNQPQH
12,TRBV5-1,ASSTGQGEETQY
11,TRBV19,ASSINSQETQY
13,TRBV19,ASSIMGQGSNEQF
12,TRBV11-2,ASSLVGQAGEQF
13,TRBV19,ASSIVGSWVTEAF
13,TRBV11-2,ASSLDGTSQETQY
13,TRBV5-1,ASTRTSGNRETQY
9,TRBV30,AWSASRTQY
12,TRBV15,ATSRTVMNTEAF
13,TRBV7-2,ASSLTGPTNEKLF
16,TRBV21-1,ASSEWTSGSIPKETQY
12,TRBV25-1,ASRDSRGPDEAF
12,TRBV27,ASSFQGAGDGYT
16,TRBV5-8,ASSSSRTGSAYNSPLH
13,TRBV11-2,ASSSSGGEGNTIY
13,TRBV7-3,ASSSLAGGNNEQF
14,TRBV19,ASGEGGALMNTEAF
13,TRBV9,ASSSGRDSSYEQY